This T cell receptor beta chain was identified in a study of early T cells in non-severe SARS-CoV-2 infection. TCRdb re-called the 5' RACE reads with MiXCR, one entry per CDR3 protein. The table includes approximately 110,000 distinct CDR3 sequences, about 16% detected once. V trimming: 5 bases; J trimming: 1 base; junction bases outside the gene matches: 7. CDR3 length: 15 amino acids. Germline V gene sequence: CDR1 LGHDT, CDR2 YNNKEL (reference sequence). The chain links TRBV3-1 to TRBJ1-1, with 7 bases aligning to TRBD1. Sequenced: whole blood. This clonotype was sampled from an adult who was a healthcare worker with PCR-confirmed SARS-CoV-2 infection or an uninfected control (not recorded which). The CDR3 nucleotides are TGTGCCAGCAGCTATAATTCAGGGGGGAACACTGAAGCTTTCTTT. Translating gives CASSYNSGGNTEAFF.